In its sample, the clone carrying this TCR beta chain was seen many times. Its antigen is unknown. This record belongs to a study of T-cell memory formation after mild COVID-19. About the study: Each donor largely had its own TCR clusters.

Points from the study as a whole: Prior to infection, memory already included some responding clones, suggesting cross-reactive memory joined.

TCRdb used MiXCR to reprocess the 5' RACE reads, holding one entry per CDR3 protein. The table includes 25,000 to 35,000 distinct CDR3 sequences, roughly 7.4% detected once. From germline, CDR1 is DFQATT and CDR2 SNEGSKA (reference sequence). The J segment lost 2 bases and the V segment lost 7 bases, leaving 14 bases of the junction unmatched. The CDR3 consists of 17 residues. Material for sequencing was PBMCs or a T cell subset sorted from them (not recorded which). The chain joins TRBV20-1 to TRBJ2-3; the match to TRBD2 covers 11 bases. This sequence originates from an adult woman who had mild COVID-19 (a few samples of this study predate the infection). Cell type and time point are not known. The CDR3 protein is CSVKETSGVSVTDTQYF. CDR3 coding DNA: TGCAGTGTAAAGGAGACTAGCGGGGTTTCGGTCACAGATACGCAGTATTTT.